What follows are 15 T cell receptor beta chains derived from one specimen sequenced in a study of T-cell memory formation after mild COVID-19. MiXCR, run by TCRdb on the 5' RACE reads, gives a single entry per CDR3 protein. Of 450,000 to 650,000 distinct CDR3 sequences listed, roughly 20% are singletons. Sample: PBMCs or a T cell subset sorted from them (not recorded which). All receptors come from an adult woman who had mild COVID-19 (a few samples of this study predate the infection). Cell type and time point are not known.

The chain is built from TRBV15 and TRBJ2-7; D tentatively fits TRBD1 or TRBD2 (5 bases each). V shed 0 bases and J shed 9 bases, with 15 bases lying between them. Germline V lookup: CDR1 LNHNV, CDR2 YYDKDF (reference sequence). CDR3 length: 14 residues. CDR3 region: CATSRDRGTERQYF. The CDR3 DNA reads TGTGCCACCAGCAGAGATCGGGGCACGGAGAGGCAGTACTTC.

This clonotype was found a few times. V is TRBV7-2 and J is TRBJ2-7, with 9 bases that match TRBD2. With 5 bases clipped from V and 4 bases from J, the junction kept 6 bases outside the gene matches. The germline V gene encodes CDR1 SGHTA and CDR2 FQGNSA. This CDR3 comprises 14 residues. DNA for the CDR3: TGTGCCAGCAGCCCAATAGCGGGAGTATACGAGCAGTACTTC. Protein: CASSPIAGVYEQYF.

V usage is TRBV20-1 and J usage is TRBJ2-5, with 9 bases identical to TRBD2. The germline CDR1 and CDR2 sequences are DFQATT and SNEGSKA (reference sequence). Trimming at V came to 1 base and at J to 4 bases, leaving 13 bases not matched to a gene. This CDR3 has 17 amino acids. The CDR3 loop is CSARVWSRREGRETQYF. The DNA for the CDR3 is TGCAGTGCTAGAGTTTGGTCGCGGCGGGAGGGCCGAGAGACCCAGTACTTC.

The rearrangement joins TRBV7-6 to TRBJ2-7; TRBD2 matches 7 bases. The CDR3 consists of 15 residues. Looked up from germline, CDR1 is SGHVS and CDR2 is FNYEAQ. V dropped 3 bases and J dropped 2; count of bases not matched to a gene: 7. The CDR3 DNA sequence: TGTGCCAGCAGCTTGGGTGATCGGGAGGCCTACGAGCAGTACTTC. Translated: CASSLGDREAYEQYF.

CDR3 protein: CASGVTEAFF. DNA for the CDR3: TGTGCCAGCGGGGTAACTGAAGCTTTCTTT. The chain is built from TRBV19 and TRBJ1-1, with D unresolved. The CDR3 is made up of 10 amino acids. V dropped 9 bases and J dropped 5 bases, with 7 bases sitting between them. Germline lookup yields CDR1 LNHDA and CDR2 SQIVND (reference sequence). Full variable domain (rest looked up from reference TRBV19 and TRBJ1-1): DGGITQSPKYLFRKEGQNVTLSCEQNLNHDAMYWYRQDPGQGLRLIYYSQIVNDFQKGDIAEGYSVSREKKESFPLTVTSAQKNPTAFYLCASGVTEAFFGQGTRLTVV.

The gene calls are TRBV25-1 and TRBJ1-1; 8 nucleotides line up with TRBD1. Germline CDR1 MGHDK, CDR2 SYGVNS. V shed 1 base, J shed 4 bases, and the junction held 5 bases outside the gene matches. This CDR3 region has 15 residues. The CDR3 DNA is TGTGCCAGCAGTGAATGGCGTCAGGGGGCCACTGAAGCTTTCTTT. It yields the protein CASSEWRQGATEAFF. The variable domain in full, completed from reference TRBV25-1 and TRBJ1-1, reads EADIYQTPRYLVIGTGKKITLECSQTMGHDKMYWYQQDPGMELHLIHYSYGVNSTEKGDLSSESTVSRIRTEHFPLTLESARPSHTSQYLCASSEWRQGATEAFFGQGTRLTVV.

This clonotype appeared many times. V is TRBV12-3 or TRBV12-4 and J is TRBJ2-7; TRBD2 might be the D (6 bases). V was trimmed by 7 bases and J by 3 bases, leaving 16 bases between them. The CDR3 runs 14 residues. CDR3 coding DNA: TGTGCCAGCACTCTTGGAGGGGCAAGCTACGAGCAGTACTTC. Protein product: CASTLGGASYEQYF.

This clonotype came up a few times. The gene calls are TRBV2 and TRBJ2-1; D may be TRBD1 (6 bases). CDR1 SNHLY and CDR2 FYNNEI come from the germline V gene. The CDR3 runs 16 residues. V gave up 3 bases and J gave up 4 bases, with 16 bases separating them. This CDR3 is CASSDPRDKQYNEQFF. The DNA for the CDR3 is TGTGCCAGCAGTGACCCCCGGGACAAGCAATACAATGAGCAGTTCTTC.

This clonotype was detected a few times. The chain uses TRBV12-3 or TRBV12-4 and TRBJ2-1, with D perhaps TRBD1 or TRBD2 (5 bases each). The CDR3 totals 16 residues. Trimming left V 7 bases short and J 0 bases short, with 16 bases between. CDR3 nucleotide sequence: TGTGCCAGCACCCTCCCCTCCGGGGCCTCCTACAATGAGCAGTTCTTC. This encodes CASTLPSGASYNEQFF.

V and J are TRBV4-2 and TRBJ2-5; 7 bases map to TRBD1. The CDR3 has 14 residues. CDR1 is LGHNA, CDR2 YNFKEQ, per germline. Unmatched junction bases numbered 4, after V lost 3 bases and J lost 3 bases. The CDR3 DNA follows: TGTGCCAGCAGCCAGGGGACAGCTGAAGAGACCCAGTACTTC. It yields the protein CASSQGTAEETQYF.

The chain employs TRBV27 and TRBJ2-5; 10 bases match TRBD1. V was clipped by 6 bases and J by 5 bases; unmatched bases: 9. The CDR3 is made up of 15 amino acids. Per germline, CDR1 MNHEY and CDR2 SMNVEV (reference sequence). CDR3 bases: TGTGCCAGCAGCACAGGGACAGGGGTGGGGGAGACCCAGTACTTC. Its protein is CASSTGTGVGETQYF.

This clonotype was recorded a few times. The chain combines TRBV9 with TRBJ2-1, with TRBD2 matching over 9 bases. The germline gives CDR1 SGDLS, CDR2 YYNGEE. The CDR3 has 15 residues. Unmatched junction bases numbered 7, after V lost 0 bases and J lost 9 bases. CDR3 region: CASSVGVAGAVEQFF. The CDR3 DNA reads TGTGCCAGCAGCGTAGGGGTAGCGGGAGCAGTTGAGCAGTTCTTC.

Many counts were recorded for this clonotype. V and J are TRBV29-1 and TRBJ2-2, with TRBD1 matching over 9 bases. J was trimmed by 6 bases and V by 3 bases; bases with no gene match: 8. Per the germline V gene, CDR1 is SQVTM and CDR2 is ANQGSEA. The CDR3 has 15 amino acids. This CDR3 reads CSVEKGQGKAGELFF. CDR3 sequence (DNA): TGCAGCGTTGAGAAAGGACAGGGGAAAGCCGGGGAGCTGTTTTTT.

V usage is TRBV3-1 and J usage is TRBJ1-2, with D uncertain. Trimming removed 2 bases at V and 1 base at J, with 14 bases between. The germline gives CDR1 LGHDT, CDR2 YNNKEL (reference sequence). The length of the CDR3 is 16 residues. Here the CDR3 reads CASSQKAGRSNYGYTF. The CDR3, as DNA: TGTGCCAGCAGCCAAAAAGCTGGCAGAAGTAACTATGGCTACACCTTC.

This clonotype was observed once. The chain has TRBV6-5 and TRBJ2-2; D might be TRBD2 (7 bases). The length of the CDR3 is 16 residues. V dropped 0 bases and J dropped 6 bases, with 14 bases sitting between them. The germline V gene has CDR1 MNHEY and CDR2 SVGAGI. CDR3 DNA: TGTGCCAGCAGTTACTCGGGGGGGCAGTCGGCCGGGGAGCTGTTTTTT. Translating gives CASSYSGGQSAGELFF.